The source of this TCR beta chain is a study of blood T cell repertoires in COVID-19. Study as a whole: Samples of COVID-19 (acute and convalescent) were obtained from the United States, Italy and Spain.

This CDR3 has 13 amino acids. The V end lost 5 bases, the J end lost 4 bases, and 11 bases lay between the germline ends. In the source study's methods: Nucleated cell number was recorded as an estimate derived from reference gene primer amplification. Some clones are missing from TCRdb's copy, which holds only in-frame ones; the method was immunoSEQ multiplex PCR. Clone size and the V and J calls come from that table; the DNA yielded D and trimming. This sample has 210,000 or so clones, with around nine tenths found just once. This clonotype originated in a woman in her 40s who had recovered from COVID-19. The chain couples TRBV12-3 or TRBV12-4 to TRBJ1-2; D not resolved. The sample consisted of peripheral blood. The CDR3 is CASSAGSPYGYTF. The CDR3, as DNA: TGTGCCAGCAGTGCGGGCTCCCCCTATGGCTACACCTTC.